The 26 T cell receptor beta chains presented below share a single source sample, sequenced in a study of post-analysis software for immune sequencing data. Presence of unique molecular identifiers characterized the TCR beta cDNA libraries. Each CDR3 protein gets one entry after TCRdb re-called the PCR reads with MiXCR. The sample yields around 160,000 distinct CDR3 sequences, 35% to 40% seen once. This specimen consisted of blood, obtained after autologous hematopoietic stem cell transplantation. The receptors shown here come from a girl between 5 and 17 years old with multiple sclerosis.

This sequence joins TRBV2 and TRBJ2-3, with D tentatively TRBD1 (6 bases). This CDR3 spans 15 amino acids. Germline V gene data show CDR1 as SNHLY and CDR2 as FYNNEI. V dropped 0 bases and J dropped 3 bases, with 10 bases sitting between them. The CDR3 DNA sequence: TGTGCCAGCAGTGAAGCCTACAGGGTGACAGATACGCAGTATTTT. Amino acids: CASSEAYRVTDTQYF.

This clonotype was observed a handful of times. This chain connects TRBV7-8 to TRBJ2-5; 11 bases agree with TRBD1. Germline assignment: CDR1 SGHVS and CDR2 FQNEAQ. J gave up 5 bases and V 5 bases, and 13 bases lay outside the gene matches. This CDR3 is 17 amino acids long. The chain's CDR3 is CASSPRNGQGARETQYF. DNA for the CDR3: TGTGCCAGCAGCCCTAGGAACGGACAGGGGGCCAGGGAGACCCAGTACTTC.

V and J are TRBV7-2 and TRBJ2-1; TRBD2 matches at 15 bases. With the DNA end fitting TRBJ2-7 better, the J assignment may be wrong. The CDR3 extends over 18 amino acids. From germline, CDR1 is SGHTA and CDR2 FQGNSA. The CDR3 nucleotides are TGTGCCAGCAGCCATAGGGGGACTAGCGGGAGGCGGTACAATGAGCAGTACTTC. Amino acid sequence: CASSHRGTSGRRYNEQYF.

The J gene is TRBJ2-1, the V gene TRBV27; 11 nucleotides line up with TRBD1. CDR3 length: 15 residues. The ends lost 2 bases at V and 10 bases at J; junction bases unmatched: 7. Germline values: CDR1 MNHEY, CDR2 SMNVEV (reference sequence). The CDR3 protein is CASSLGDRGWEEQFF. Written as DNA, the CDR3 is TGTGCCAGCAGTTTAGGGGACAGGGGGTGGGAGGAGCAGTTCTTC.

The chain combines TRBV5-5 with TRBJ1-4; the D gene is possibly TRBD1 (5 bases). CDR1 and CDR2 from the germline V gene are SGHKS and YYEKEE (reference sequence). V was clipped by 0 bases and J by 0 bases, with 18 bases between them. This CDR3 contains 19 residues. As DNA, the CDR3 is TGTGCCAGCAGCTTGGGGAGACAGATCCCTCATGCAACTAATGAAAAACTGTTTTTT. Protein sequence: CASSLGRQIPHATNEKLFF.

The CDR3 DNA sequence: TGTGCCAGCAGCTTAGTTTCGGTTCACGAGCAGTACTTC. Translation gives CASSLVSVHEQYF. V gene TRBV7-8 combines with J gene TRBJ2-5; D gene ambiguous. The DNA end lines up better with TRBJ2-7; the J call may be wrong. Germline values: CDR1 SGHVS, CDR2 FQNEAQ. The CDR3 is 13 residues long.

This chain links TRBV20-1 with TRBJ1-2, with TRBD1 matching 10 bases. This CDR3 contains 14 residues. CDR1 and CDR2 from the germline V gene are DFQATT and SNEGSKA (reference sequence). J was trimmed by 4 bases and V by 6 bases; bases with no gene match: 8. CDR3 amino acids: CSAPDRGLAYGYTF. CDR3 DNA sequence: TGCAGTGCGCCCGACAGGGGGCTGGCCTATGGCTACACCTTC.

This sequence joins TRBV13 and TRBJ2-2; possible D gene TRBD1, 5 bases. Trimming shortened V by 7 bases and J by 4 bases, and 16 bases separated the two germline ends. The CDR3 has 15 amino acids. CDR1 is PRHDT and CDR2 is FYEKMQ in the germline V gene (reference sequence). CDR3 residues: CASTLMGPSTGELFF. The CDR3 DNA sequence: TGTGCCAGCACCCTGATGGGGCCGTCCACCGGGGAGCTGTTTTTT.

The chain employs TRBV7-2 and TRBJ2-5, with D possibly matching TRBD1 (5 bases). Germline lookup yields CDR1 SGHTA and CDR2 FQGNSA. CDR3 length: 14 residues. Trimming removed 0 bases from V and 4 bases from J, with 9 bases in between. CDR3 in amino acids: CASSLAGRGETQYF. In DNA form, the CDR3 reads TGTGCCAGCAGCTTAGCGGGAAGGGGAGAGACCCAGTACTTC.

With regard to this clonotype: Germline is not matched at one junction end, which may reflect a read error. Here the CDR3 reads CASSADRGETQYF. The CDR3 DNA is TGTGCTAGCAGCGCCGACAGGGGAGAGACCCAGTACTTC. The chain uses TRBV7-7 and TRBJ2-5; 8 bases fit TRBD1. CDR3 length: 13 residues. CDR1 is SSHAT, CDR2 FNYEAQ, per germline (reference sequence). The variable domain in full, completed from reference TRBV7-7 and TRBJ2-5, reads GAGVSQSPRYKVTKRGQDVTLRCDPISSHATLYWYQQALGQGPEFLTYFNYEAQPDKSGLPSDRFSAERPEGSISTLTIQRTEQRDSAMYRCASSADRGETQYFGPGTRLLVL.

Remarks on this clonotype: One base away lies a much larger clone, so this may be a sequencing read error. The CDR3 DNA reads as TGCAATGCTCGACGACTAGCGGGAGATGCGGGAGATACGCAGTATTTT. Encoded protein: CNARRLAGDAGDTQYF. This rearrangement joins TRBV20-1 to TRBJ2-3; 12 positions match TRBD2. The CDR3 consists of 16 residues. Germline V lookup: CDR1 DFQATT, CDR2 SNEGSKA (reference sequence).

The V gene is TRBV6-6, the J gene TRBJ1-1, with D hard to call. This CDR3 contains 13 residues. Germline V gene data show CDR1 as MNHNY and CDR2 as SVGAGI (reference sequence). Trimming removed 8 bases from V and 0 bases from J, with 10 bases in between. The CDR3 DNA is TGTGCCAGCGGCCGGGCCATGAACACTGAAGCTTTCTTT. It yields the protein CASGRAMNTEAFF.

V and J are TRBV7-2 and TRBJ2-4; no firm D call. The J call may be in error: the DNA end matches TRBJ2-5 better. The CDR3 loop spans 14 amino acids. Germline CDR1 and CDR2: SGHTA and FQGNSA. CDR3 region: CASSSSSGPQTQYF. The CDR3 nucleotides read TGTGCCAGCAGCTCTTCCTCCGGGCCCCAGACCCAGTACTTC.

CDR3 protein: CASSQAPAYEKLFF. The DNA of the CDR3 is TGTGCCAGCAGCCAAGCACCGGCATATGAAAAACTGTTTTTT. The chain couples TRBV4-2 to TRBJ1-4, with no clear D. Trimming pared 1 base from V and 6 bases from J, leaving 9 bases between. Per germline, CDR1 LGHNA and CDR2 YNFKEQ. The CDR3 totals 14 residues.

The chain employs TRBV5-4 and TRBJ2-3; D is uncertain. Germline values: CDR1 SGHNT, CDR2 YYREEE (reference sequence). This CDR3 region has 13 residues. V lost 1 base to trimming and J lost 6 bases, with 9 bases between them. CDR3 loop: CASSLLGEDTQYF. For the CDR3, the DNA is TGTGCCAGCAGCTTGCTAGGAGAGGATACGCAGTATTTT. Complete variable domain (other parts from reference TRBV5-4 and TRBJ2-3): ETGVTQSPTHLIKTRGQQVTLRCSSQSGHNTVSWYQQALGQGPQFIFQYYREEENGRGNFPPRFSGLQFPNYSSELNVNALELDDSALYLCASSLLGEDTQYFGPGTRLTVL.

Points on this clonotype: A much larger clone differs by one base, so this may be a read error. The chain uses TRBV30 and TRBJ2-3, with TRBD2 matching over 7 bases. Per the germline V gene, CDR1 is GTSNPN and CDR2 is SVGIG (reference sequence). This CDR3 contains 14 residues. The CDR3 nucleotides are TGTGTCTCCAAAGGGGAGGGAGGGACAGATACGCAGTATTTT. This sequence encodes CVSKGEGGTDTQYF.

The rearrangement links TRBV5-1 to TRBJ1-1; 9 bases align to TRBD1. The CDR3 totals 15 residues. CDR1 and CDR2 from the germline V gene are SGHRS and YFSETQ. V lost 4 bases to trimming and J lost 5 bases; unmatched junction nucleotides: 9. The CDR3 spells CASSLGSTGGTEAFF. Written as DNA, the CDR3 is TGCGCCAGCAGCCTCGGATCGACAGGGGGGACTGAAGCTTTCTTT.

Details on this clonotype: This CDR3 fails to terminate in the conserved phenylalanine or tryptophan, so it likely reflects a read error. V and J are TRBV20-1 and TRBJ2-7; TRBD2 matches 12 bases. The junction had 5 bases not matched to a gene; V was cut back by 1 base and J by 10 bases. CDR3 length: 13 amino acids. CDR1 is DFQATT and CDR2 is SNEGSKA in the germline V gene (reference sequence). Here the CDR3 DNA reads TGCAGTGCTAGAGGACTAGCGGGAGAATATCAGTACTGC. This gives the protein CSARGLAGEYQYC.

This clonotype was seen a few times. The V and J genes are TRBV6-2 or TRBV6-3 and TRBJ2-7; maybe TRBD1 (6 bases). The CDR3 has 12 residues. Per germline, CDR1 MNHEY and CDR2 SVGEGT. Between the trimmed V and J ends, which lost 10 bases and 2 bases, there was a span of 12 bases. The CDR3 loop reads CATTDSTYEQYF. Here the CDR3 DNA reads TGTGCCACCACGGACAGTACCTACGAGCAGTACTTC.

The chain employs TRBV15 and TRBJ2-3; the D is unclear. Germline V gene data show CDR1 as LNHNV and CDR2 as YYDKDF (reference sequence). The CDR3 totals 16 residues. The ends were cut back, 1 base at V and 1 base at J, with 12 bases in the middle. DNA for the CDR3: TGTGCCACCAGCAGAGCCCACGGACCCGGCACAGATACGCAGTATTTT. Translated: CATSRAHGPGTDTQYF.

Note on this clonotype: The junction departs from the called germline gene at one end, perhaps through a read error. The chain employs TRBV24-1 and TRBJ2-4; TRBD1 is a possible D gene (6 bases). The J call may be mistaken, given a closer DNA end match to TRBJ2-7. Germline V lookup: CDR1 KGHDR, CDR2 SFDVKD. The CDR3 length is 15 residues. CDR3 DNA sequence: TGTGCCGCCAGTGATCCTATCTCCACAGGGAACGAGCAGTACTTC. Its protein is CAASDPISTGNEQYF.

The V and J genes are TRBV6-5 and TRBJ2-3; 7 nucleotides align to TRBD2. V was pared by 0 bases and J by 2 bases, with 14 bases of the junction left unmatched. The CDR3 is 19 amino acids. In germline, CDR1 is MNHEY, CDR2 SVGAGI. DNA of the CDR3: TGTGCCAGCAGTTACTCGAGCGGGGCGGGACGGGACCCCACAGATACGCAGTATTTT. Its protein product is CASSYSSGAGRDPTDTQYF.

This clonotype was observed a handful of times. The chain combines TRBV6-1 with TRBJ2-1, with 9 bases lining up with TRBD2. The J segment lost 4 bases and the V segment lost 11 bases, leaving 15 bases of the junction unmatched. Germline CDR1 reads MNHNS; CDR2 reads SASEGT. The CDR3 covers 16 residues. CDR3 nucleotides: TGTGCCGCGCGGAGTAGCGGGAGAGGCCGGTACAATGAGCAGTTCTTC. The encoded protein is CAARSSGRGRYNEQFF.

This clonotype was counted only a few times. The chain employs TRBV6-5 and TRBJ1-1; perhaps TRBD1 as D (5 bases). Trimming cost V 6 bases and J 0 bases, with 17 bases left between them. This CDR3 spans 16 amino acids. Germline lookup yields CDR1 MNHEY and CDR2 SVGAGI. CDR3 coding DNA: TGTGCCAGCAGGAGAACAGGAGGCAAACTGAACACTGAAGCTTTCTTT. Translating it yields CASRRTGGKLNTEAFF.

The gene calls are TRBV7-2 and TRBJ2-3; 9 bases are shared with TRBD1. Germline-derived CDR1 and CDR2 are SGHTA and FQGNSA. The junction had 4 bases not matched to a gene; V was cut back by 5 bases and J by 4 bases. The CDR3 is 14 amino acids. In nucleotides, the CDR3 is TGTGCCAGCAGCAGGGACAGGGTGGCAGATACGCAGTATTTT. It translates to CASSRDRVADTQYF. The full variable domain, rest sourced from reference TRBV7-2 and TRBJ2-3, is GAGVSQSPSNKVTEKGKDVELRCDPISGHTALYWYRQSLGQGLEFLIYFQGNSAPDKSGLPSDRFSAERTGGSVSTLTIQRTQQEDSAVYLCASSRDRVADTQYFGPGTRLTVL.

The V gene is TRBV12-3 or TRBV12-4, the J gene TRBJ1-4, with a tentative D call TRBD1 (5 bases). Trimming cost V 7 bases and J 7 bases, with 13 bases left between them. This CDR3 contains 13 residues. CDR3 protein: CASTRWQGEKLFF. The CDR3 bases are TGTGCCAGCACCCGGTGGCAGGGTGAAAAACTGTTTTTT.